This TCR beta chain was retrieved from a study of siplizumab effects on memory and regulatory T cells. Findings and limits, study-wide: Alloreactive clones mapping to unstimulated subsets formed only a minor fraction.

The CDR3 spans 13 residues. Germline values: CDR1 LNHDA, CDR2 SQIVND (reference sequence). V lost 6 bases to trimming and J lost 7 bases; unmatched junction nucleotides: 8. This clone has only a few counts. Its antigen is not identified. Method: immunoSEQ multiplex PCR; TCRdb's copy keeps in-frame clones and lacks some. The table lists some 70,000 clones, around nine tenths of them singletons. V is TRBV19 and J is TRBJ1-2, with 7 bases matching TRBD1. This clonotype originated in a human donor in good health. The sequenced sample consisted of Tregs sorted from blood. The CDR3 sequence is CASRPHDRAGYTF. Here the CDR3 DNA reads TGTGCCAGTAGGCCGCATGACAGGGCTGGCTACACCTTC.